These 22 T cell receptor beta chains came from one sample sequenced in a study of T cell responses to AZD1222 COVID-19 vaccine. Assay: immunoSEQ multiplex PCR; the TCRdb copy retains only in-frame clones and omits some. This table has about 150,000 clones, 80% to 95% appearing once. The specimen was peripheral blood, collected 28 days after the second AZD1222 dose. All receptors derive from an adult who received the AZD1222 COVID-19 vaccine.

V usage is TRBV7-2 and J usage is TRBJ1-6; no clear D gene. Germline CDR1 is SGHTA and CDR2 is FQGNSA. CDR3 length: 15 amino acids. Trimming cost V 1 base and J 7 bases, with 11 bases left between them. DNA for the CDR3: TGTGCCAGCAGCTTAGTCCGAGGCGGGAATTCACCCCTCCACTTT. This gives the protein CASSLVRGGNSPLHF.

To note about this clone: A junction boundary mismatches the germline segment, possibly from a read error. In DNA, the CDR3 is TGTGCTAGCAGCTTAAATACCCTGACAGGGGACCAAGAGACCCAGTACTTC. Protein product: CASSLNTLTGDQETQYF. The chain combines TRBV7-7 with TRBJ2-5; 8 bases line up with TRBD1. This CDR3 is 17 amino acids long. The germline gives CDR1 SSHAT, CDR2 FNYEAQ (reference sequence).

This chain connects TRBV11-2 to TRBJ2-7, with D perhaps matching TRBD2 (7 bases). Germline CDR1 SGHAT, CDR2 FQNNGV. The CDR3 length is 13 residues. Trimming took 11 bases from V and 0 from J, leaving 14 bases between them. CDR3 residues: CAGSGGPSYEQYF. The CDR3 nucleotides are TGTGCCGGGTCGGGGGGCCCCTCCTACGAGCAGTACTTC.

CDR3 residues: CASSQYGQGGGSPLHF. CDR3 DNA sequence: TGTGCCAGCTCACAATACGGACAGGGCGGGGGTTCACCCCTCCACTTT. This sequence joins TRBV18 and TRBJ1-6; 8 bases match TRBD1. Losses at the gene ends were 4 bases for V and 9 bases for J; bases not matched to a gene: 11. The length of the CDR3 is 16 residues. In germline, CDR1 is KGHSH, CDR2 LQKENI. The variable domain in full, completed from reference TRBV18 and TRBJ1-6, reads NAGVMQNPRHLVRRRGQEARLRCSPMKGHSHVYWYRQLPEEGLKFMVYLQKENIIDESGMPKERFSAEFPKEGPSILRIQQVVRGDSAAYFCASSQYGQGGGSPLHFGNGTRLTVT.

This clone was detected only once. The chain has TRBV6-5 and TRBJ1-5, with D unresolved. The CDR3 totals 13 residues. The germline gives CDR1 MNHEY, CDR2 SVGAGI. V lost 0 bases to trimming and J lost 3 bases, with 3 bases between them. CDR3 nucleotides: TGTGCCAGCAGTTACTCGCACAATCAGCCCCAGCATTTT. Residues: CASSYSHNQPQHF.

This chain joins TRBV7-6 and TRBJ1-4, with D unclear. CDR1 is SGHVS, CDR2 FNYEAQ, per germline. CDR3 length equals 13 residues. V lost 5 bases and J lost 6, with 10 bases in between. The CDR3: CASSRVQDEKLFF. The CDR3, as DNA: TGTGCCAGCAGCAGGGTTCAGGATGAAAAACTGTTTTTT.

The V and J genes are TRBV28 and TRBJ1-2; D might be TRBD1 (5 bases). V lost 6 bases and J lost 7, with 9 bases in between. Germline-derived CDR1 and CDR2 are MDHEN and SYDVKM. The CDR3 is made up of 11 amino acids. The CDR3 DNA is TGTGCCAGCAGGGGGGGACGTGGCTACACCTTC. It yields the protein CASRGGRGYTF.

The chain combines TRBV9 with TRBJ1-1; D not certain. V gave up 4 bases and J gave up 6 bases, with 19 bases separating them. This CDR3 comprises 15 residues. CDR1 is SGDLS and CDR2 is YYNGEE in the germline V gene. CDR3 nucleotides: TGTGCCAGCAGCCCCAGACCCGCGGGGTCCTCTGAAGCTTTCTTT. This codes for CASSPRPAGSSEAFF.

This sequence joins TRBV3-1 (or the pseudogene TRBV3-2) and TRBJ1-2; perhaps TRBD1 as D (5 bases). Trimming shortened V by 1 base and J by 1 base, and 10 bases separated the two germline ends. CDR3 length: 15 amino acids. Germline V gene sequence: CDR1 LGHDT, CDR2 YNNKEL (reference sequence). Here the CDR3 DNA reads TGTGCCAGCAGCCAAGGACGCGGGGGTAACTATGGCTACACCTTC. Residues: CASSQGRGGNYGYTF.

V is TRBV6-5 and J is TRBJ1-6; D remains ambiguous. This CDR3 is 13 amino acids long. Germline loops: CDR1 MNHEY, CDR2 SVGAGI. The V end lost 2 bases, the J end lost 8 bases, and 7 bases lay between the germline ends. The CDR3 DNA is TGTGCCAGCAGTTACCCGCCCTATTCACCCCTCCACTTT. This codes for CASSYPPYSPLHF.

CDR3 nucleotide sequence: TGTGCCAGCAGGGGGTTGGACTTAAATGGCTACACCTTC. It translates to CASRGLDLNGYTF. The chain employs TRBV27 and TRBJ1-2; no clear D gene. The CDR3 runs to 13 residues. Germline lookup yields CDR1 MNHEY and CDR2 SMNVEV (reference sequence). Trimming cost V 6 bases and J 6 bases, with 14 bases left between them.

The V call is TRBV7-9, the J call TRBJ1-3, with D hard to call. Germline V gene lookup returns CDR1 SEHNR and CDR2 FQNEAQ (reference sequence). V lost 1 base to trimming and J lost 4 bases, with 14 bases between them. There are 16 residues in the CDR3. The CDR3: CASSLDYVRPGNTIYF. CDR3 sequence (DNA): TGTGCCAGCAGCTTAGATTATGTCCGTCCAGGAAACACCATATATTTT.

The CDR3 loop is CASSLPGQGGHEQYF. CDR3 nucleotides: TGTGCCAGCAGCCTACCGGGACAGGGGGGTCACGAGCAGTACTTC. The chain links TRBV3-1 (or the pseudogene TRBV3-2) to TRBJ2-7; 11 bases map to TRBD1. The CDR3 loop spans 15 amino acids. Germline CDR1 is LGHDT and CDR2 is YNNKEL (reference sequence). V trimming: 4 bases; J trimming: 5 bases; junction bases outside the gene matches: 7.

The chain carries TRBV29-1 and TRBJ1-1, with TRBD1 as a possible D gene (5 bases). The CDR3 sequence is 14 residues long. Per the germline V gene, CDR1 is SQVTM and CDR2 is ANQGSEA. Trimming shortened V by 5 bases and J by 0 bases, and 13 bases separated the two germline ends. CDR3 loop: CSVQGPIVNTEAFF. CDR3 bases: TGCAGCGTTCAGGGTCCGATAGTGAACACTGAAGCTTTCTTT.

The chain recombines TRBV6-6 with TRBJ2-1; 8 bases map to TRBD1. CDR1 MNHNY and CDR2 SVGAGI come from the germline V gene (reference sequence). The CDR3 is made up of 15 amino acids. Trimming took 0 bases from V and 5 from J; bases not matched to a gene: 3. The CDR3 here is CASSYSTGEDNEQFF. Here the CDR3 DNA reads TGTGCCAGCAGTTACTCGACAGGGGAGGACAATGAGCAGTTCTTC.

J is TRBJ2-2 and V is TRBV5-1; 9 bases fit TRBD1. The CDR3 extends over 15 amino acids. CDR1 and CDR2 (germline): SGHRS, YFSETQ. The V gene end was trimmed by 4 bases and the J gene end by 4 bases; junction bases not matched to a gene: 5. Written as DNA, the CDR3 is TGCGCCAGCAGCGATACAGGGGGCTCCACCGGGGAGCTGTTTTTT. Its protein product is CASSDTGGSTGELFF.

This chain connects TRBV19 to TRBJ2-1; D is uncertain. The CDR3 spans 16 residues. The germline V gene has CDR1 LNHDA and CDR2 SQIVND (reference sequence). The V end lost 11 bases, the J end lost 3 bases, and 23 bases lay between the germline ends. The CDR3: CAGKDLAPTLYNEQFF. In DNA, the CDR3 is TGTGCCGGAAAGGATTTAGCTCCTACTCTCTACAATGAGCAGTTCTTC.

The rearrangement uses TRBV19 and TRBJ1-4; 10 positions agree with TRBD1. After removal of 6 bases from V and 8 bases from J, the junction contained 3 bases not matched to a gene. This CDR3 has 13 amino acids. Looked up from germline, CDR1 is LNHDA and CDR2 is SQIVND (reference sequence). The CDR3 DNA is TGTGCCAGTAGGACAGGGGGCACCGAAAAACTGTTTTTT. This codes for CASRTGGTEKLFF.

The V call is TRBV28, the J call TRBJ2-1; D perhaps matches TRBD1 (6 bases). Germline V lookup: CDR1 MDHEN, CDR2 SYDVKM. The V gene lost 6 bases and the J gene lost 7 bases, with 7 bases spanning the gap. The CDR3 is 11 amino acids. Written as DNA, the CDR3 is TGTGCCAGCAGAAGGGGGAATGAGCAGTTCTTC. Protein: CASRRGNEQFF.

This clone has just one count. The gene calls are TRBV27 and TRBJ1-6; D uncertain. The CDR3 length is 15 residues. Trimming stripped 7 bases from V and 7 bases from J, with 17 bases between. Germline CDR1 and CDR2: MNHEY and SMNVEV (reference sequence). This CDR3 reads CASTWEGLGNSPLHF. The CDR3 nucleotides are TGTGCCAGCACCTGGGAAGGGCTAGGGAATTCACCCCTCCACTTT.

V and J are TRBV5-4 and TRBJ1-5, with D tentatively TRBD1 (6 bases). Germline assignment: CDR1 SGHNT and CDR2 YYREEE (reference sequence). Trimming shortened V by 1 base and J by 2 bases, and 10 bases separated the two germline ends. This CDR3 region has 15 residues. CDR3 nucleotides: TGTGCCAGCAGCTTGTCAGGGGCTGGCAATCAGCCCCAGCATTTT. It codes for CASSLSGAGNQPQHF. Drawing the rest from reference TRBV5-4 and TRBJ1-5, the complete variable domain is ETGVTQSPTHLIKTRGQQVTLRCSSQSGHNTVSWYQQALGQGPQFIFQYYREEENGRGNFPPRFSGLQFPNYSSELNVNALELDDSALYLCASSLSGAGNQPQHFGDGTRLSIL.

This sequence joins TRBV19 and TRBJ1-6, with a possible D match to TRBD1 (6 bases). The CDR3 covers 15 residues. The V and J ends lost 8 bases and 5 bases respectively, with 16 bases between them. Germline loops: CDR1 LNHDA, CDR2 SQIVND (reference sequence). CDR3 in DNA: TGTGCCAGTTCCTTTATCAGGGGTAATAATTCACCCCTCCACTTT. It specifies CASSFIRGNNSPLHF.